A selection of T cell receptor beta chains follows, all from one sample in a study of early T cells in non-severe SARS-CoV-2 infection. TCRdb re-analysed the 5' RACE reads in MiXCR, keeping a single row per CDR3 protein. The profile shows tens of thousands of distinct CDR3 sequences, around 4.9% of them singletons. Specimen: whole blood. The source is an adult who was a healthcare worker with PCR-confirmed SARS-CoV-2 infection or an uninfected control (not recorded which). The CDR3 runs from the conserved cysteine through the conserved F or W. D genes are given only for firm matches. For some rows the clone size is stated as once, few or many, or as a class when expanded; others skip it.

j_gene | abundance | v_gene | d_gene | CDR3nt | CDR3aa
TRBJ2-3 | many | TRBV9 | TRBD2 | TGTGCCAGCAGCGTAAATAGCGGGGCAAGCACAGATACGCAGTATTTT | CASSVNSGASTDTQYF
TRBJ2-7 | many | TRBV18 | NA | TGTGCCAGCTCACGAGGACAGAGCGCCTACGAGCAGTACTTC | CASSRGQSAYEQYF
TRBJ2-7 | NA | TRBV18 | NA | TGTGCCAGCTCACCACCATACGGTGTCAACGAGCAGTACTTC | CASSPPYGVNEQYF
TRBJ1-2 | many | TRBV7-9 | TRBD1 | TGTGCCAGCAGCTCAGGAGGTGGGACAGGGGATACATACACCTTC | CASSSGGGTGDTYTF
TRBJ2-5 | few | TRBV4-1 | NA | TGCGCCAGCAGCCAAGATCTGGGGAGAAGGGAGACCCAGTACTTC | CASSQDLGRRETQYF
TRBJ2-1 | few | TRBV24-1 | NA | TGTGCCACCAGTGAGTCGGCGAGCGGACAATGGAATGAGCAGTTCTTC | CATSESASGQWNEQFF
TRBJ2-1 | NA | TRBV7-9 | TRBD2 | TGTGCCAGCAGCTTATTTACGGGGGGGCGTCCCGTTTGGCAGTTCTTC | CASSLFTGGRPVWQFF
TRBJ2-6 | many | TRBV4-3 | NA | TGCGCCAGCAGCCAAGTGGGGAGCTCTGGGGCCAACGTCCTGACTTTC | CASSQVGSSGANVLTF
TRBJ2-2 | NA | TRBV27 | NA | TGTGCCAGCAGGCCCCTGGATGGGGCGGGCGCCGGGGAGCTGTTTTTT | CASRPLDGAGAGELFF
TRBJ2-7 | many | TRBV29-1 | NA | TGCAGCGTTCAGGCCTCCCCTATCTCGTACGAGCAGTACTTC | CSVQASPISYEQYF
TRBJ1-5 | many | TRBV18 | TRBD1 | TGTGCCAGCTCATTCGACAGGGATCAGCCCCAGCATTTT | CASSFDRDQPQHF
TRBJ1-5 | many | TRBV16 | TRBD1 | TGTGCCAGCAGCCCGATGGGACAGGGCAATCAGCCCCAGCATTTT | CASSPMGQGNQPQHF
TRBJ2-1 | many | TRBV5-4 | TRBD2 | TGTGCCAGCAGCTCTCTAGCGGCCAGGAGCAATGAGCAGTTCTTC | CASSSLAARSNEQFF
TRBJ2-6 | many | TRBV5-1 | TRBD1 | TGCGCCAGCAGCTTGGAGGACAGGGGTAAAACTGGGGCCAACGTCCTGACTTTC | CASSLEDRGKTGANVLTF
TRBJ1-4 | NA | TRBV5-6 | TRBD1 | TGTGCCAGCAGCGCGTGGACAGGATCAACTAATGAAAAACTGTTTTTT | CASSAWTGSTNEKLFF
TRBJ2-3 | many | TRBV20-1 | NA | TGCAGTGCTAGAGAGAGACTGGGGGTAGCAGAGGAACCGCAGTATTTT | CSARERLGVAEEPQYF
TRBJ2-3 | NA | TRBV12-3/TRBV12-4 | NA | TGTGCCAGCAGTTTTGGAGGGCCGGACACAGATACGCAGTATTTT | CASSFGGPDTDTQYF
TRBJ1-4 | NA | TRBV5-1 | TRBD1 | TGCGCCAGCAGCTTCACAGGGGCGTCTAATGAAAAACTGTTTTTT | CASSFTGASNEKLFF
TRBJ2-7 | few | TRBV5-6 | TRBD1 | TGTGCCAGCAGCCCGGGACAGGGGGTATACGAGCAGTACTTC | CASSPGQGVYEQYF
TRBJ1-2 | few | TRBV7-3 | TRBD1 | TGTGCCAGCAGCCCCACGATTGGACAGGCCCCATATGGCTACACCTTC | CASSPTIGQAPYGYTF
TRBJ2-3 | NA | TRBV18 | NA | TGTGCCAGCCCAACTGCAGGCTCGGATAGAGATACGCAGTATTTT | CASPTAGSDRDTQYF
TRBJ1-3 | many | TRBV6-5 | NA | TGTGCCAGCAGGACAAAATCAGGGATCTACTCTGGAAACACCATATATTTT | CASRTKSGIYSGNTIYF
TRBJ2-3 | many | TRBV5-6 | NA | TGTGCCAGCAGCTCCTATGATGCCCCTCGCACAGATACGCAGTATTTT | CASSSYDAPRTDTQYF
TRBJ1-2 | many | TRBV7-2 | NA | TGTGCCAGCAGCTCCCCGACAGCCCCCTATGGCTACACCTTC | CASSSPTAPYGYTF
TRBJ1-1 | NA | TRBV5-1 | NA | TGCGCCAGCAGCCTTCGACAGGCAGACACTGAAGCTTTCTTT | CASSLRQADTEAFF
TRBJ1-1 | many | TRBV7-2 | NA | TGTGCCAGCAGCTTACCCGGAATGGGACAAAACACTGAAGCTTTCTTT | CASSLPGMGQNTEAFF
TRBJ2-1 | many | TRBV4-2 | NA | TGTGCCAGCAGCCTTAGAAGGGGAAATGAGCAGTTCTTC | CASSLRRGNEQFF
TRBJ1-1 | many | TRBV9 | NA | TGTGCCAGCAGCACCCATCCGGGAAGGGGCGCCGGGAACACTGAAGCTTTCTTT | CASSTHPGRGAGNTEAFF
TRBJ2-7 | NA | TRBV11-2 | NA | TGTGCCAGCAGCTCCCCTCCTTGGGGGGTGAGCTTAGGGCAGTACTTC | CASSSPPWGVSLGQYF
TRBJ2-5 | many | TRBV5-1 | TRBD1 | TGCGCCAGCAGCTCCGACAGGGCTGGTGGGACCCAGTACTTC | CASSSDRAGGTQYF
TRBJ1-1 | few | TRBV6-1 | NA | TGTGCCAGCAGTTTACAGAAACCGACTGAAGCTTTCTTT | CASSLQKPTEAFF